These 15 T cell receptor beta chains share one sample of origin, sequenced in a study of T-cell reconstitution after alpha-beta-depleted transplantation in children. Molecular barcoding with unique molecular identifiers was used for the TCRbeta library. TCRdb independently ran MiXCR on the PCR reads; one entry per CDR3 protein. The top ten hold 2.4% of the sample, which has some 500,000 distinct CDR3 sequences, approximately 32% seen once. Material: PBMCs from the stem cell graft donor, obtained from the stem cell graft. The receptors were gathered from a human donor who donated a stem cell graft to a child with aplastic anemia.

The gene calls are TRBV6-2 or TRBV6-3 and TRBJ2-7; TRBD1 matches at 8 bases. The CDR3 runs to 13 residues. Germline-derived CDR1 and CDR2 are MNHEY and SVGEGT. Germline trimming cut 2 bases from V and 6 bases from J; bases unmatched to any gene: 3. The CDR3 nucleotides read TGTGCCAGCAGTTACGTCGGACAGGGCGAGCAGTACGTC. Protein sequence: CASSYVGQGEQYV.

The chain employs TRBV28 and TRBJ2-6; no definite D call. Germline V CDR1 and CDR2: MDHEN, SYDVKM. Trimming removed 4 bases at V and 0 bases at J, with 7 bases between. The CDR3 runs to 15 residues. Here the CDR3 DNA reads TGTGCCAGCAGTTCGGCCGCCTCTGGGGCCAACGTCCTGACTTTC. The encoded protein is CASSSAASGANVLTF.

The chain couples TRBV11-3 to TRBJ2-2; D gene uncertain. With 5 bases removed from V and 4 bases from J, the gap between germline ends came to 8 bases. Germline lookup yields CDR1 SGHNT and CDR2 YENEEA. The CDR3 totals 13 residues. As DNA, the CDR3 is TGTGCCAGCAGCCCCGCAGGCACCGGGGAGCTGTTTTTT. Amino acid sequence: CASSPAGTGELFF.

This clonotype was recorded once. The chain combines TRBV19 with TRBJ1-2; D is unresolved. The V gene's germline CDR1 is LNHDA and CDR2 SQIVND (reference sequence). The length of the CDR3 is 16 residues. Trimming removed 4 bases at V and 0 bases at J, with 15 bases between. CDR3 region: CASSNLLVLTNYGYTF. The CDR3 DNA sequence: TGTGCCAGTAGTAACCTTCTTGTACTGACTAACTATGGCTACACCTTC.

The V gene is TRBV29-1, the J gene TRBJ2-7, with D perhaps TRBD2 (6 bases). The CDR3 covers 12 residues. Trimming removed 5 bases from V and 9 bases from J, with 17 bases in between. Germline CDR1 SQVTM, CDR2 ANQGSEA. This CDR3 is CSVMTQAAGQYF. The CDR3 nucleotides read TGCAGCGTTATGACACAGGCAGCGGGGCAGTACTTC.

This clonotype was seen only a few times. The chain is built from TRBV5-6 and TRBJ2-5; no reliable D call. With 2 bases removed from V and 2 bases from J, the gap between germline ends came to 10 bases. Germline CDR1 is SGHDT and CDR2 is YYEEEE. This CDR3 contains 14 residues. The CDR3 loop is CASSLVEGQETQYF. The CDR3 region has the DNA TGTGCCAGCAGCTTAGTAGAAGGGCAAGAGACCCAGTACTTC. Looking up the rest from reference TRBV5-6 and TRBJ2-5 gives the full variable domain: DAGVTQSPTHLIKTRGQQVTLRCSPKSGHDTVSWYQQALGQGPQFIFQYYEEEERQRGNFPDRFSGHQFPNYSSELNVNALLLGDSALYLCASSLVEGQETQYFGPGTRLLVL.

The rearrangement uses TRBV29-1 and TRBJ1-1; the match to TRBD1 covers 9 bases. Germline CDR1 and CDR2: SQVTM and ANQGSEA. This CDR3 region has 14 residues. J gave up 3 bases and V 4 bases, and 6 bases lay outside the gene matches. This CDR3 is CSVGNRGLDTEAFF. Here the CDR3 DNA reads TGCAGCGTTGGAAACAGGGGGCTTGACACTGAAGCTTTCTTT.

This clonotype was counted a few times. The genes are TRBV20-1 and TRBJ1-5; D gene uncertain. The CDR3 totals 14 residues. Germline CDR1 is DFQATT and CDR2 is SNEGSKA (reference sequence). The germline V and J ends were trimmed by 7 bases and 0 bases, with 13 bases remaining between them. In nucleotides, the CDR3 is TGCAGTGTTTCGGACCCCTATAGCAATCAGCCCCAGCATTTT. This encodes CSVSDPYSNQPQHF.

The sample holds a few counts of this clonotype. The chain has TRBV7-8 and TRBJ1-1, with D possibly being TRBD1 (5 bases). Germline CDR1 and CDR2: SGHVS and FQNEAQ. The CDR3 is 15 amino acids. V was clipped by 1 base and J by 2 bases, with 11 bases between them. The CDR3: CASSLVAGSNTEAFF. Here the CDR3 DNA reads TGTGCCAGCAGCTTAGTAGCAGGGTCTAACACTGAAGCTTTCTTT.

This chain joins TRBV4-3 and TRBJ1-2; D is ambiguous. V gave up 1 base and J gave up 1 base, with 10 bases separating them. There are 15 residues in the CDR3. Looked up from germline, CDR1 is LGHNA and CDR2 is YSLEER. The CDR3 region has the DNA TGCGCCAGCAGCCAAGGTTACCGGGATAACTATGGCTACACCTTC. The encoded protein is CASSQGYRDNYGYTF.

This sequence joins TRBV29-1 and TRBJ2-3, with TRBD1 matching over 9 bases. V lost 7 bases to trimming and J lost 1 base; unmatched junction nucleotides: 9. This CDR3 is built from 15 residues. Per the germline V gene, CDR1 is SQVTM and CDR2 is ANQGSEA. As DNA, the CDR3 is TGCAGCGATACAATTTGGGACAGGGGCACAGATACGCAGTATTTT. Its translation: CSDTIWDRGTDTQYF.

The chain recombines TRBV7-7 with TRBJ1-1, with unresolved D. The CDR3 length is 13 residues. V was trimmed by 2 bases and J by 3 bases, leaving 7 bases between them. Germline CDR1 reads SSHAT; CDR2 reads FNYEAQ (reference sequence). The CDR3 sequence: CASSLSLDTEAFF. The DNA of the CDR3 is TGTGCCAGCAGCTTAAGCCTAGACACTGAAGCTTTCTTT.

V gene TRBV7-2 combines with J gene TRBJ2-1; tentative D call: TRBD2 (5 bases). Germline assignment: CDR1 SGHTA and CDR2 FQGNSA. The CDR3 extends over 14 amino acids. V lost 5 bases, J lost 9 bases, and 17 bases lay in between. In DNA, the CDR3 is TGTGCCAGCAGCCCGCTTCGGCAGGCGGGTGAGCAGTTCTTC. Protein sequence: CASSPLRQAGEQFF.

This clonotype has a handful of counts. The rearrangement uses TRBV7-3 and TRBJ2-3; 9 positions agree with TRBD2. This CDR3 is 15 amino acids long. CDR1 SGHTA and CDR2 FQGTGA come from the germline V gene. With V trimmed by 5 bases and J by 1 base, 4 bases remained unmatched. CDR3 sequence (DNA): TGTGCCAGCAGCACCTTAGCGGGAGGCACAGATACGCAGTATTTT. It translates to CASSTLAGGTDTQYF.

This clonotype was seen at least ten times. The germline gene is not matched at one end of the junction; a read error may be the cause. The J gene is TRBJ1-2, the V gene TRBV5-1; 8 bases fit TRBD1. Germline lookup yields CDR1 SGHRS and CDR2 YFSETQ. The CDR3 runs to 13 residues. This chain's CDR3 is CASSFGTGYGYTF. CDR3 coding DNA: TGTGCCAGCAGTTTTGGGACAGGCTATGGCTACACCTTC.